Below, 23 T cell receptor beta chains from the same sample are listed, as sequenced in a study of chemoradiotherapy in HPV16-positive cancers. TCRdb keeps only in-frame clones here, not all; method: immunoSEQ multiplex PCR. The sample consists of tens of thousands of clones, about 92% of them appearing once. Sequencing was performed on blood, taken from a patient who underwent chemoradiotherapy. Receptors were obtained from a human donor with HPV-associated anogenital cancer.

The CDR3 loop reads CASSLAGLYQETQYF. The CDR3 DNA reads TGTGCCAGCAGCTTAGCCGGCTTGTACCAAGAGACCCAGTACTTC. This rearrangement joins TRBV7-2 to TRBJ2-5; D is uncertain. Germline assignment: CDR1 SGHTA and CDR2 FQGNSA. The CDR3 runs 15 residues. The germline V and J ends were trimmed by 0 bases and 0 bases, with 8 bases remaining between them.

This chain uses TRBV5-4 with TRBJ2-2, with TRBD2 identical over 8 bases. The CDR3 covers 15 residues. Germline CDR1 reads SGHNT; CDR2 reads YYREEE (reference sequence). V trimming: 2 bases; J trimming: 4 bases; junction bases outside the gene matches: 4. This CDR3 reads CASSFPRGVTGELFF. Here the CDR3 DNA reads TGTGCCAGCAGCTTTCCGCGGGGGGTCACCGGGGAGCTGTTTTTT.

V gene TRBV15 combines with J gene TRBJ1-1; TRBD1 aligns across 7 bases. The CDR3 contains 13 residues. The V and J ends lost 5 bases and 5 bases, in that order; junction bases with no gene match: 5. Per germline, CDR1 LNHNV and CDR2 YYDKDF (reference sequence). CDR3 protein: CATSGVRGTEAFF. CDR3 coding DNA: TGTGCCACCAGCGGGGTCAGGGGGACTGAAGCTTTCTTT.

This chain links TRBV5-1 with TRBJ1-1, with a possible D match to TRBD1 (6 bases). Trimming took 0 bases from V and 3 from J, leaving 12 bases between them. CDR1 is SGHRS and CDR2 is YFSETQ in the germline V gene. The CDR3 contains 15 residues. The CDR3 loop is CASSLEGTPDTEAFF. The DNA of the CDR3 is TGCGCCAGCAGCTTGGAGGGGACACCTGACACTGAAGCTTTCTTT.

The genes are TRBV7-2 and TRBJ1-2, with TRBD1 matching 9 bases. The germline V gene encodes CDR1 SGHTA and CDR2 FQGNSA. The J segment lost 8 bases and the V segment lost 4 bases, leaving 14 bases of the junction unmatched. The CDR3 is 16 residues long. The CDR3 here is CASSSRDRDASNGYTF. CDR3 nucleotide sequence: TGTGCCAGCAGCTCCCGGGACAGGGATGCCTCTAACGGCTACACCTTC. Supplemented by reference TRBV7-2 and TRBJ1-2, the full variable domain reads GAGVSQSPSNKVTEKGKDVELRCDPISGHTALYWYRQSLGQGLEFLIYFQGNSAPDKSGLPSDRFSAERTGGSVSTLTIQRTQQEDSAVYLCASSSRDRDASNGYTFGSGTRLTVV.

V is TRBV30 and J is TRBJ1-1; maybe TRBD1 (5 bases). This CDR3 contains 15 residues. The germline V gene encodes CDR1 GTSNPN and CDR2 SVGIG (reference sequence). With 0 bases removed from V and 4 bases from J, the gap between germline ends came to 15 bases. The CDR3 nucleotides read TGTGCCTGGAGTGTAGTGTGGGGCCGGGGCACTGAAGCTTTCTTT. This gives the protein CAWSVVWGRGTEAFF.

The V call is TRBV9, the J call TRBJ1-1, with D unresolved. CDR1 and CDR2 (germline): SGDLS, YYNGEE. V gave up 2 bases and J gave up 6 bases, with 8 bases separating them. The CDR3 consists of 12 residues. CDR3 sequence reads: CASSVAGAEAFF. The CDR3 nucleotides read TGTGCCAGCAGCGTCGCCGGGGCTGAAGCTTTCTTT.

This chain links TRBV27 with TRBJ2-7; D not resolved. The CDR3 consists of 13 residues. Trimming removed 1 base from V and 7 bases from J, with 11 bases in between. CDR1 and CDR2 (germline): MNHEY, SMNVEV (reference sequence). CDR3 loop: CASSLLGSTEQYF. The CDR3 DNA is TGTGCCAGCAGTTTATTAGGGTCGACAGAGCAGTACTTC.

The chain uses TRBV9 and TRBJ2-3, with 9 positions matching TRBD1. J lost 4 bases, V lost 2 bases, and 11 bases had no gene match. CDR1 and CDR2 from the germline V gene are SGDLS and YYNGEE. The CDR3 runs 17 residues. This CDR3 reads CASSVELGQGGPDTQYF. The CDR3 bases are TGTGCCAGCAGCGTCGAATTGGGACAGGGAGGGCCAGATACGCAGTATTTT.

The chain uses TRBV7-2 and TRBJ2-2, with TRBD2 matching over 10 bases. V was clipped by 4 bases and J by 4 bases; unmatched bases: 3. The CDR3 consists of 15 residues. CDR1 is SGHTA, CDR2 FQGNSA, per germline. CDR3 protein: CASSSLAGVTGELFF. CDR3 DNA sequence: TGTGCCAGCAGCTCCCTAGCGGGAGTCACCGGGGAGCTGTTTTTT. Full variable domain (missing parts from reference TRBV7-2 and TRBJ2-2): GAGVSQSPSNKVTEKGKDVELRCDPISGHTALYWYRQSLGQGLEFLIYFQGNSAPDKSGLPSDRFSAERTGGSVSTLTIQRTQQEDSAVYLCASSSLAGVTGELFFGEGSRLTVL.

V is TRBV4-1 and J is TRBJ1-1; D not certain. Looked up from germline, CDR1 is MGHRA and CDR2 is YSYEKL. This CDR3 is built from 12 residues. The V and J ends lost 4 bases and 7 bases respectively, with 10 bases between them. In DNA, the CDR3 is TGCGCCAGCAGCCCCCCCTACAGTGAAGCTTTCTTT. Protein product: CASSPPYSEAFF.

The gene calls are TRBV6-1 and TRBJ2-1, with 8 positions matching TRBD1. Germline V CDR1 and CDR2: MNHNS, SASEGT. The CDR3 length is 13 residues. Trimming removed 5 bases from V and 6 bases from J; junction bases left unmatched: 3. CDR3 DNA: TGTGCCAGCAGTATAGACAGGGGCAATGAGCAGTTCTTC. It codes for CASSIDRGNEQFF.

This chain connects TRBV19 to TRBJ1-1; TRBD1 might be the D (5 bases). CDR1 and CDR2 from the germline V gene are LNHDA and SQIVND (reference sequence). This CDR3 has 15 amino acids. Trimming shortened V by 3 bases and J by 5 bases, and 16 bases separated the two germline ends. The CDR3 nucleotides read TGTGCCAGTAGTATTTTTGGGGGAGTAAGAACTGAAGCTTTCTTT. Translating gives CASSIFGGVRTEAFF.

The V and J genes are TRBV30 and TRBJ2-7; D call uncertain. V lost 0 bases, J lost 3 bases, and 6 bases lay in between. The CDR3 has 12 amino acids. CDR1 is GTSNPN, CDR2 SVGIG, per germline (reference sequence). The CDR3 here is CAWSVGNYEQYF. The CDR3 DNA is TGTGCCTGGAGTGTTGGGAACTACGAGCAGTACTTC.

The chain is built from TRBV7-6 and TRBJ2-1; a possible D gene is TRBD1 (6 bases). This CDR3 is 15 amino acids long. Trimming shortened V by 2 bases and J by 4 bases, and 12 bases separated the two germline ends. The germline V gene encodes CDR1 SGHVS and CDR2 FNYEAQ. The CDR3 sequence: CASSLTGTHYNEQFF. CDR3 nucleotides: TGTGCCAGCAGCTTAACCGGGACACATTACAATGAGCAGTTCTTC.

This rearrangement joins TRBV7-2 to TRBJ2-2; D call uncertain. The germline V gene encodes CDR1 SGHTA and CDR2 FQGNSA. This CDR3 region has 13 residues. The V end was cut by 2 bases, the J end by 6 bases, with 7 bases between. The CDR3 DNA is TGTGCCAGCAGCTTAACTCTAGCCGGGGAGCTGTTTTTT. Translation: CASSLTLAGELFF.

On this clone: The junction departs from germline at one end; a sequencing error may be responsible. This chain links TRBV30 with TRBJ2-1, with D perhaps given as TRBD1 or TRBD2 (5 bases each). The CDR3 has 14 residues. Germline CDR1 is GTSNPN and CDR2 is SVGIG (reference sequence). The chain's CDR3 is CARERGVSYNGQFF. In DNA form, the CDR3 reads TGTGCCAGAGAGAGGGGAGTCTCCTACAATGGGCAGTTCTTC.

The V gene is TRBV5-5, the J gene TRBJ1-2; D is unresolved. This CDR3 region has 15 residues. Germline V gene data show CDR1 as SGHKS and CDR2 as YYEKEE (reference sequence). The V end was cut by 0 bases, the J end by 0 bases, with 9 bases between. The CDR3 is CASSLEPGANYGYTF. CDR3 bases: TGTGCCAGCAGCTTGGAGCCGGGAGCTAACTATGGCTACACCTTC.

V and J are TRBV10-1 and TRBJ1-2; D is possibly TRBD1 (5 bases). The length of the CDR3 is 13 residues. V lost 0 bases and J 5 bases, leaving 7 bases between the germline ends. From germline, CDR1 is WNHNN and CDR2 SYGVQD (reference sequence). The CDR3 DNA sequence: TGCGCCAGCAGTGAGTCCGGGGGGTATGGCTACACCTTC. Amino acid sequence: CASSESGGYGYTF.

This chain joins TRBV2 and TRBJ1-5, with D uncertain. From germline, CDR1 is SNHLY and CDR2 FYNNEI. The CDR3 sequence is 13 residues long. The ends were cut back, 5 bases at V and 11 bases at J, with 16 bases in the middle. CDR3 amino acids: CASSRVPSESQHF. CDR3 coding DNA: TGTGCCAGCAGTCGGGTCCCCTCCGAGTCCCAGCATTTT.

The rearrangement uses TRBV7-8 and TRBJ2-7; D perhaps matches TRBD2 (6 bases). The ends were cut back, 9 bases at V and 3 bases at J, with 12 bases in the middle. The germline V gene has CDR1 SGHVS and CDR2 FQNEAQ. The CDR3 loop spans 12 amino acids. This chain's CDR3 is CASQGTFYEQYF. CDR3 DNA: TGTGCCAGTCAAGGGACTTTCTACGAGCAGTACTTC.

The chain links TRBV7-2 to TRBJ2-7; TRBD1 aligns across 9 bases. The germline V gene encodes CDR1 SGHTA and CDR2 FQGNSA. V dropped 6 bases and J dropped 4; count of bases not matched to a gene: 4. The CDR3 covers 13 residues. The CDR3 protein is CASSPTGGYEQYF. CDR3 sequence (DNA): TGTGCCAGCAGTCCGACAGGGGGATACGAGCAGTACTTC.

In its sample, this clone was seen once. The V gene is TRBV18, the J gene TRBJ1-3; no reliable D call. Germline V gene sequence: CDR1 KGHSH, CDR2 LQKENI. There are 17 residues in the CDR3. The V gene lost 4 bases and the J gene lost 0 bases, with 16 bases spanning the gap. The CDR3 protein is CASSHNLDGSSGNTIYF. The CDR3 coding sequence is TGTGCCAGCTCACATAACCTGGACGGGAGCTCTGGAAACACCATATATTTT.